The rows below give T cell receptor beta chains drawn from one sample of a study of cytotoxic CD8 clonotypes in ibrutinib-treated CLL. Some clones are missing from TCRdb's copy, which holds only in-frame ones; the method was immunoSEQ multiplex PCR. Among roughly 190,000 clones listed, around 72% were seen once. This material consisted of PBMCs, taken after 24 months of ibrutinib treatment. These receptors all stem from a human donor with chronic lymphocytic leukemia. The CDR3 runs from the conserved cysteine through the conserved F or W. A D gene is named only where the DNA matches it firmly. Clone size appears in some rows only: once, few, many, or a class for an expanded clone.

V gene	D gene	J gene	clone size	CDR3 protein	CDR3 DNA
TRBV19	-	TRBJ1-2	-	CASSMYSDFNYGYTF	TGTGCCAGTAGCATGTACAGCGACTTTAACTATGGCTACACCTTC
TRBV5-6	TRBD1	TRBJ1-5	-	CASSLGGWTGAKSNQPQHF	TGTGCCAGCAGCTTGGGCGGATGGACAGGGGCGAAGAGCAATCAGCCCCAGCATTTT
TRBV7-3	TRBD2	TRBJ2-7	-	CASSLSGSFDEQYF	TGTGCCAGCAGCTTGAGCGGGAGTTTCGACGAGCAGTACTTC
TRBV15	-	TRBJ1-2	-	CATSTLKGDNYGYTF	TGTGCCACCAGCACCCTCAAGGGGGACAACTATGGCTACACCTTC
TRBV15	-	TRBJ1-4	-	CATSRDHTEKLFF	TGTGCCACCAGCAGAGATCACACAGAAAAACTGTTTTTT
TRBV7-2	TRBD2	TRBJ2-7	-	CASSYRLAGSDEQYF	TGTGCCAGCAGCTACCGACTAGCGGGATCTGACGAGCAGTACTTC
TRBV6-5	-	TRBJ2-7	-	CASKGPGTYEQYF	TGTGCCAGCAAGGGTCCCGGGACCTACGAGCAGTACTTC
TRBV4-3	TRBD1	TRBJ1-2	few	CASSHQGVPSYGYTF	TGCGCCAGCAGCCATCAGGGGGTCCCCTCCTATGGCTACACCTTC
TRBV7-8	TRBD1	TRBJ1-3	-	CASSPTGIGNTIYF	TGTGCCAGCAGCCCGACAGGGATTGGCAACACCATATATTTT
TRBV21-1	-	TRBJ1-1	-	CASSKGRDRSMNTEAFF	TGTGCCAGCAGCAAAGGAAGGGACAGGTCGATGAACACTGAAGCTTTCTTT
TRBV7-2	-	TRBJ1-3	-	CASSQPGVGNTIYF	TGTGCCAGCAGCCAGCCAGGGGTAGGAAACACCATATATTTT
TRBV7-6	-	TRBJ1-4	few	CASSLNQGSNEKLFF	TGTGCCAGCAGCTTAAATCAGGGCAGTAATGAAAAACTGTTTTTT
TRBV5-4	-	TRBJ2-7	-	CASSLDRSYEQYF	TGTGCCAGCAGCTTGGATCGTTCCTACGAGCAGTACTTC
TRBV4-3	-	TRBJ2-3	-	CASSQDFQSTDTQYF	TGCGCCAGCAGCCAAGATTTTCAGAGCACAGATACGCAGTATTTT
TRBV18	TRBD1	TRBJ1-4	-	CASSPGQGANEKLFF	TGTGCCAGCTCCCCCGGACAGGGCGCTAATGAAAAACTGTTTTTT
TRBV6-1	TRBD2	TRBJ2-5	-	CASSEGRASGSQETQYF	TGTGCCAGCAGTGAAGGGAGGGCTAGCGGGTCCCAAGAGACCCAGTACTTC
TRBV2	-	TRBJ1-1	few	CASSGEGSTEAFF	TGTGCCAGCAGTGGAGAAGGGAGCACTGAAGCTTTCTTT
TRBV5-4	TRBD2	TRBJ2-3	-	CASSSPAGSTDTQYF	TGTGCCAGCAGCTCACCAGCGGGAAGCACAGATACGCAGTATTTT
TRBV27	TRBD1	TRBJ2-1	-	CASSWGQGLYNEQFF	TGTGCCAGCAGTTGGGGACAGGGTCTCTACAATGAGCAGTTCTTC
TRBV30	-	TRBJ1-1	few	CAWCPQQNTEAFF	TGTGCCTGGTGCCCACAACAGAACACTGAAGCTTTCTTT
TRBV7-2	TRBD1	TRBJ2-7	-	CASSLEDRGLYEQYF	TGTGCCAGCAGCTTAGAGGACAGGGGGTTATACGAGCAGTACTTC
TRBV30	-	TRBJ1-1	-	CAWSVIRARNTEAFF	TGTGCCTGGAGTGTTATCCGGGCGCGGAACACTGAAGCTTTCTTT
TRBV30	-	TRBJ1-5	-	CAWSGGRSNQPQHF	TGTGCCTGGAGCGGTGGACGGAGCAATCAGCCCCAGCATTTT
TRBV29-1	-	TRBJ2-6	-	CSAVIGANVLTF	TGCAGCGCCGTAATTGGGGCCAACGTCCTGACTTTC
TRBV19	-	TRBJ2-7	-	CASSGAGSYEQYF	TGTGCCAGTAGTGGGGCTGGCTCCTACGAGCAGTACTTC
TRBV7-3	-	TRBJ2-2	-	CASSPTRGTGELFF	TGTGCCAGCAGCCCGACTAGAGGCACCGGGGAGCTGTTTTTT
TRBV4-3	-	TRBJ2-1	-	CASSQEPGSGYYEQFF	TGCGCCAGCAGCCAAGAGCCAGGGTCCGGCTACTATGAGCAGTTCTTC
TRBV7-2	-	TRBJ2-7	-	CASSKPGLMSYEQYF	TGTGCCAGCAGCAAACCGGGACTGATGTCCTACGAGCAGTACTTC
TRBV2	-	TRBJ2-2	few	CASSPEAGELFF	TGTGCCAGCAGTCCGGAGGCCGGGGAGCTGTTTTTT
TRBV6-6	-	TRBJ1-1	-	CASSYSRADETEAFF	TGTGCCAGCAGTTACTCGAGGGCGGATGAAACTGAAGCTTTCTTT
TRBV5-1	TRBD2	TRBJ2-1	-	CASSWRGTSETSYNEQFF	TGCGCCAGCAGCTGGAGAGGGACTAGCGAAACCTCCTACAATGAGCAGTTCTTC
TRBV25-1	-	TRBJ2-5	-	CASSEALGGGPRTQYF	TGTGCCAGCAGTGAGGCGCTGGGTGGAGGTCCGAGGACCCAGTACTTC
TRBV14	-	TRBJ2-5	-	CASSQDRKYGETQYF	TGTGCCAGCAGCCAAGATCGGAAATATGGAGAGACCCAGTACTTC
TRBV18	-	TRBJ2-7	-	CASSPGVLRYEQYF	TGTGCCAGCTCACCAGGGGTTTTAAGGTACGAGCAGTACTTC
TRBV28	TRBD2	TRBJ2-7	-	CASSPWTSGSYEQYF	TGTGCCAGCAGCCCCTGGACTAGCGGGAGCTACGAGCAGTACTTC